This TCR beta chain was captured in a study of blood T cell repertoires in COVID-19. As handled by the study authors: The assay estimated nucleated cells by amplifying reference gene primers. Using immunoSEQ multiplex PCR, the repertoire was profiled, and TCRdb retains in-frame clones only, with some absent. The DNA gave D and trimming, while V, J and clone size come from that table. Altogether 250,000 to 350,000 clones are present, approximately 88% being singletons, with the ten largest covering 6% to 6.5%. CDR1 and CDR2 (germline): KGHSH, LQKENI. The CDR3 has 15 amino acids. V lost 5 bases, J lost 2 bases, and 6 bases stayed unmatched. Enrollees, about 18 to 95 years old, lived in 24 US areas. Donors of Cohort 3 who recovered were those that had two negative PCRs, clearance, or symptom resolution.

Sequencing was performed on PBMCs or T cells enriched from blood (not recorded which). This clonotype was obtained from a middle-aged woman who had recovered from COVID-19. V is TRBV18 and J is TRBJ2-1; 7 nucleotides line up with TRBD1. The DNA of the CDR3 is TGTGCCAGCTCATCCCGGGACAGAGCCTACAATGAGCAGTTCTTC. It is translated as CASSSRDRAYNEQFF.